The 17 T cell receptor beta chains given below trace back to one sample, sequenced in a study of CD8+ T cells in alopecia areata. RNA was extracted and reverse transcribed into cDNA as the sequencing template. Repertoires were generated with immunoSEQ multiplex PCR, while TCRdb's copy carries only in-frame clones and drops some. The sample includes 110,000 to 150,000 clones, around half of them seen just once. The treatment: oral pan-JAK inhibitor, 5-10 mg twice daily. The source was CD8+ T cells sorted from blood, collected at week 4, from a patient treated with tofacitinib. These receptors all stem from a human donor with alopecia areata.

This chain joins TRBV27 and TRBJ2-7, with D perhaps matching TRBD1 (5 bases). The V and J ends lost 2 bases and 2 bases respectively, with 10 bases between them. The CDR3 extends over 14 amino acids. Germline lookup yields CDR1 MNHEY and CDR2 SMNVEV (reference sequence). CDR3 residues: CASSLGAGAYEQYF. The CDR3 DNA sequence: TGTGCCAGCAGTTTAGGGGCAGGCGCCTACGAGCAGTACTTC.

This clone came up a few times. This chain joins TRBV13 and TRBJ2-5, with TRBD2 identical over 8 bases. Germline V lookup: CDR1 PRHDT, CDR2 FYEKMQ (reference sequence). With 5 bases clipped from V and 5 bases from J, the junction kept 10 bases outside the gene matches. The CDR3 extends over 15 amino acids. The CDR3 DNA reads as TGTGCCAGCAGCACACCGACTAGCGCGGGGGAGACCCAGTACTTC. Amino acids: CASSTPTSAGETQYF.

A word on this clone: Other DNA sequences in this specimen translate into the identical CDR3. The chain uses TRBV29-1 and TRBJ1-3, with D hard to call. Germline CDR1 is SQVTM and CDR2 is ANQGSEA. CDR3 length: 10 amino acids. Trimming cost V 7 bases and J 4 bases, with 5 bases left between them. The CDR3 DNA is TGCAGCGCAGTAGGAAACACCATATATTTT. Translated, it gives CSAVGNTIYF.

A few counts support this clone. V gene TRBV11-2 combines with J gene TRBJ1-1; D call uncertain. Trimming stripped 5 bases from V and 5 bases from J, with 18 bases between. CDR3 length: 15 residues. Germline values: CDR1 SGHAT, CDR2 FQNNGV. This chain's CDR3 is CASSLGWEGRTEAFF. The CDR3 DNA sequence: TGTGCCAGCAGCCTCGGTTGGGAGGGCCGGACTGAAGCTTTCTTT.

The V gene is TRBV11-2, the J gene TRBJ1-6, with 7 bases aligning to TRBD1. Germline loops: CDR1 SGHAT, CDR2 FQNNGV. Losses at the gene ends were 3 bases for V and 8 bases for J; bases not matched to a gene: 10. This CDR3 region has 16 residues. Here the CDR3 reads CASSFGQGGTDSPLHF. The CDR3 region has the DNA TGTGCCAGCAGCTTCGGGCAGGGGGGCACGGATTCACCCCTCCACTTT. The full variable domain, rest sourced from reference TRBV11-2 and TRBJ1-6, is EAGVAQSPRYKIIEKRQSVAFWCNPISGHATLYWYQQILGQGPKLLIQFQNNGVVDDSQLPKDRFSAERLKGVDSTLKIQPAKLEDSAVYLCASSFGQGGTDSPLHFGNGTRLTVT.

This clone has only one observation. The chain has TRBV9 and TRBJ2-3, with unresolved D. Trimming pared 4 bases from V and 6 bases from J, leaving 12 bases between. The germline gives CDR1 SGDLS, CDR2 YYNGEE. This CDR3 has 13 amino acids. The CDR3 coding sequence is TGTGCCAGCAGCTTTATCCGTGGGGATACGCAGTATTTT. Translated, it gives CASSFIRGDTQYF.

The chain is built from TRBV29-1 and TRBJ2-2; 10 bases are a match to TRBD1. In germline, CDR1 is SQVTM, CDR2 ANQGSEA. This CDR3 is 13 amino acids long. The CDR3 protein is CTLRDRGSGELFF. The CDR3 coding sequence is TGCACCCTTCGGGACAGGGGATCCGGGGAGCTGTTTTTT.

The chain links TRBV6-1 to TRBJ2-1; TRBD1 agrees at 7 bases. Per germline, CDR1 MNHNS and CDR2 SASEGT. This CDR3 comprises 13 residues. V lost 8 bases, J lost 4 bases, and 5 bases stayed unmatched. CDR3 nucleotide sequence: TGTGCCAGCGCCCCGGGACAGTACAATGAGCAGTTCTTC. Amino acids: CASAPGQYNEQFF.

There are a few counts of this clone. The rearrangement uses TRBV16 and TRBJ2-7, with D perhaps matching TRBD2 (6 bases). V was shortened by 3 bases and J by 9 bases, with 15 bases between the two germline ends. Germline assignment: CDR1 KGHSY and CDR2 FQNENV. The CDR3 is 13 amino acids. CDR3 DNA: TGTGCCAGCAGCCAGCCCAGCGGGCTGGGGCAGTACTTC. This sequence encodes CASSQPSGLGQYF.

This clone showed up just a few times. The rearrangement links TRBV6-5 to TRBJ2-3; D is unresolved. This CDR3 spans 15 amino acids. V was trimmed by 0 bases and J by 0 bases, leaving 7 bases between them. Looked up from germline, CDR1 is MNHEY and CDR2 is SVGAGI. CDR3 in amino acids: CASSYSLTSTDTQYF. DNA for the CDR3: TGTGCCAGCAGTTACTCTTTGACTAGCACAGATACGCAGTATTTT.

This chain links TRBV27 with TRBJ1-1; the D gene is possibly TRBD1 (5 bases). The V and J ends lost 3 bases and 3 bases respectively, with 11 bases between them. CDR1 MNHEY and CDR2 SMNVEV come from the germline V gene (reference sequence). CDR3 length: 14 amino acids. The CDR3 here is CASSLRGTYTEAFF. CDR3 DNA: TGTGCCAGCAGTTTGCGAGGGACCTACACTGAAGCTTTCTTT.

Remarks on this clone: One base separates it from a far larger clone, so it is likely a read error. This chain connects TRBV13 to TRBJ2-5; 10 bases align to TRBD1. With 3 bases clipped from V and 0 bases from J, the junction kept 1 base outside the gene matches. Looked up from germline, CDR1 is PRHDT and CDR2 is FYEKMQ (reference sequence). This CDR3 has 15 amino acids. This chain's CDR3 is CASSLGTGDQETQYF. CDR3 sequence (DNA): TGTGCCAGCAGCTTGGGGACAGGGGACCAAGAGACCCAGTACTTC.

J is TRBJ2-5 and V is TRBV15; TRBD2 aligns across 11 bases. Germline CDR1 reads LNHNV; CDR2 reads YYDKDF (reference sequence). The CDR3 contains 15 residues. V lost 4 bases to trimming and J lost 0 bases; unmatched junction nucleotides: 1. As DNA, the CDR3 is TGTGCCACCAGCACTAGCGGGGGGTACCAAGAGACCCAGTACTTC. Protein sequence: CATSTSGGYQETQYF.

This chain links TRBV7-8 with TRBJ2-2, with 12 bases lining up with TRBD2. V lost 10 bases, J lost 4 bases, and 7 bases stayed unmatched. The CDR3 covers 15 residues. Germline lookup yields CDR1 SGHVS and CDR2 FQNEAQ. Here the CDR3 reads CATTPLAGGTGELFF. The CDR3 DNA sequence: TGTGCCACCACGCCACTAGCGGGGGGCACCGGGGAGCTGTTTTTT.

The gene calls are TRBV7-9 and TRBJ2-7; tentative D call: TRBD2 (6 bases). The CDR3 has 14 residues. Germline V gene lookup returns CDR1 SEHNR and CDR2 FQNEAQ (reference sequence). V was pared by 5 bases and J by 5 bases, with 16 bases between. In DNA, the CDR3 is TGTGCCAGCAGCCCATTTTCCGGGAGAAACGAGCAGTACTTC. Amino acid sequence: CASSPFSGRNEQYF.

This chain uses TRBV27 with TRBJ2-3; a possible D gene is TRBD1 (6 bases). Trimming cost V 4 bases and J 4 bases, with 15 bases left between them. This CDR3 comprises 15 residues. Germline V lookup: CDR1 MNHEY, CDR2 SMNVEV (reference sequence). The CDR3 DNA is TGTGCCAGCAGTTACAGGGTGGCGGGCCCAGATACGCAGTATTTT. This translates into CASSYRVAGPDTQYF.

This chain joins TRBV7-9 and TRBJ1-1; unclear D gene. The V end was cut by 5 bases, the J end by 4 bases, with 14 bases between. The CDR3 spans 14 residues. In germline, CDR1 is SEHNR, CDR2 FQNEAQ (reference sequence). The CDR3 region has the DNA TGTGCCAGCAGCCGTCAAGGAGGGCTCACTGAAGCTTTCTTT. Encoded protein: CASSRQGGLTEAFF.